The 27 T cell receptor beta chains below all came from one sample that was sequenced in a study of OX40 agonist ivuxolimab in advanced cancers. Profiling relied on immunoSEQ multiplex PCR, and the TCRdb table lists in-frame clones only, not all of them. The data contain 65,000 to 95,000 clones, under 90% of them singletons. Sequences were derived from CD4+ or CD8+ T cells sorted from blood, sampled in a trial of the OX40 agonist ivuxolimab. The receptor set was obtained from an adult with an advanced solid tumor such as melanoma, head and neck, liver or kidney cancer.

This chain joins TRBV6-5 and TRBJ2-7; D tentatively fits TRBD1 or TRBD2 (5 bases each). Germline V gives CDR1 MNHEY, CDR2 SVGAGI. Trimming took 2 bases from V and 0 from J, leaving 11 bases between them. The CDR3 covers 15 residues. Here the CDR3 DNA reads TGTGCCAGCAGTTACAAAGGGACCCCCTCCTACGAGCAGTACTTC. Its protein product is CASSYKGTPSYEQYF.

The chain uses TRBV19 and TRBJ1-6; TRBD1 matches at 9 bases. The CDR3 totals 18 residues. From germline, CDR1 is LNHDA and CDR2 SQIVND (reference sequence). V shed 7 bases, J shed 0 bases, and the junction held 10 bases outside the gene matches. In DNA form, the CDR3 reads TGTGCCAGTACTACAGGACAGGGGAGTTTCTCCTATAATTCACCCCTCCACTTT. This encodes CASTTGQGSFSYNSPLHF.

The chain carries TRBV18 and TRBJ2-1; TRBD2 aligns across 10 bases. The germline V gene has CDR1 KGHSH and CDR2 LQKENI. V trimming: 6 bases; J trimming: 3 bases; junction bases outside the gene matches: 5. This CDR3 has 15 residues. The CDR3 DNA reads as TGTGCCAGCTCTCCAAGCGGGGGGGTCTACAATGAGCAGTTCTTC. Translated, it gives CASSPSGGVYNEQFF.

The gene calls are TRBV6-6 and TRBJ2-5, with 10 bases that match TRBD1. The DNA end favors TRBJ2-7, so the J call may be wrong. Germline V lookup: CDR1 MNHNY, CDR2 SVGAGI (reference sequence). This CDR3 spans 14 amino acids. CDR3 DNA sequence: TGTGCCAGCATCCGAGACAGGGGGCCTGGCGAGCAGTACTTC. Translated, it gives CASIRDRGPGEQYF.

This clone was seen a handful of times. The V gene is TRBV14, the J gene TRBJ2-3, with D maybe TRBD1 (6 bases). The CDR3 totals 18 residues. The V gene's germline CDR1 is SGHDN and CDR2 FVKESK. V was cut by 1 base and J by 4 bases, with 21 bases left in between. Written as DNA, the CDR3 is TGTGCCAGCAGCCAAGGTTTCGGAAGACAGGAGACCTCAGATACGCAGTATTTT. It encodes CASSQGFGRQETSDTQYF.

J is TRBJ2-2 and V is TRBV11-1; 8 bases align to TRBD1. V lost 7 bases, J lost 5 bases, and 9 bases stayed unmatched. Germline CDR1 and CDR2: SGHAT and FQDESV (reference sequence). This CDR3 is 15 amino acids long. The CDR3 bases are TGTGCCAGCATAGGACAGGGAGCAACGACCGGGGAGCTGTTTTTT. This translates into CASIGQGATTGELFF.

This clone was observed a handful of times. The chain's CDR3 is CASTSPGSAGANVLTF. In DNA form, the CDR3 reads TGTGCCAGTACCTCACCGGGATCGGCAGGGGCCAACGTCCTGACTTTC. The chain joins TRBV19 to TRBJ2-6; a weak D match, TRBD2 (5 bases). Germline CDR1 LNHDA, CDR2 SQIVND (reference sequence). The CDR3 contains 16 residues. Trimming removed 7 bases at V and 4 bases at J, with 17 bases between.

The CDR3, as DNA: TGTGCCAGCATCCAAGCAGATACGCAGTATTTT. Residues: CASIQADTQYF. The chain recombines TRBV28 with TRBJ2-3, with D unresolved. There are 11 residues in the CDR3. The germline gives CDR1 MDHEN, CDR2 SYDVKM. The V and J ends lost 7 bases and 4 bases respectively, with 6 bases between them.

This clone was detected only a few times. The CDR3: CASSRTGTRGTYEQYF. DNA for the CDR3: TGTGCCAGCTCACGAACCGGGACTAGGGGGACCTACGAGCAGTACTTC. The V call is TRBV18, the J call TRBJ2-7, with 8 bases lining up with TRBD2. CDR3 size: 16 residues. Germline CDR1 is KGHSH and CDR2 is LQKENI. V dropped 4 bases and J dropped 2; count of bases not matched to a gene: 10.

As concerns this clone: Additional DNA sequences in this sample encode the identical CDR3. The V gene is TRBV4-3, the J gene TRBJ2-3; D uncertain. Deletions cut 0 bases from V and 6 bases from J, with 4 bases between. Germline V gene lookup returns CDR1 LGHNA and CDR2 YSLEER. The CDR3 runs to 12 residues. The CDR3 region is CASSQDMDTQYF. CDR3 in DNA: TGCGCCAGCAGCCAAGATATGGATACGCAGTATTTT.

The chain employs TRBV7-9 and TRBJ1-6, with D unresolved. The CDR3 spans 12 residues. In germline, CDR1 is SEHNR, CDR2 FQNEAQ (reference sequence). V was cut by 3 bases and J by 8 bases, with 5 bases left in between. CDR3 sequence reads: CASSLTDSPLHF. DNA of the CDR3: TGTGCCAGCAGCTTGACGGATTCACCCCTCCACTTT.

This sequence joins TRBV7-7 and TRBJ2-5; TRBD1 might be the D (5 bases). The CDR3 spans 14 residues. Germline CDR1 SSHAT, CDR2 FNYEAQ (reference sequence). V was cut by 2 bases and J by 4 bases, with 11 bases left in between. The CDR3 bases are TGTGCCAGCAGCTTATCAGGGCTGGGAGAGACCCAGTACTTC. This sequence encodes CASSLSGLGETQYF.

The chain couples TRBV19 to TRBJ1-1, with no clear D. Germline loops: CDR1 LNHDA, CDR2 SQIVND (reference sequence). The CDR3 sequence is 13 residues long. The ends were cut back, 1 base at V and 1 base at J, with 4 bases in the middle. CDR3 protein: CASSIAENTEAFF. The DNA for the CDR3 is TGTGCCAGTAGTATAGCGGAGAACACTGAAGCTTTCTTT.

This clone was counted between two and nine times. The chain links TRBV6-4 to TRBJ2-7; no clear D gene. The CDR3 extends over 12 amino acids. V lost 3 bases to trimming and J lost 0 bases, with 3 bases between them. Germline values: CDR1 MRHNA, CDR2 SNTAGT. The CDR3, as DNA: TGTGCCAGCAGTGAGAGCTCCTACGAGCAGTACTTC. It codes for CASSESSYEQYF.

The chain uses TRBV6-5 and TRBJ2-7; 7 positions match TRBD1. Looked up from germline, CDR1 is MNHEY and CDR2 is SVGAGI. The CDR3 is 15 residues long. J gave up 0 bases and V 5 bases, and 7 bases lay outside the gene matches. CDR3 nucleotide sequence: TGTGCCAGCAGTCCTAGACAGGGAAGCTCCTACGAGCAGTACTTC. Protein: CASSPRQGSSYEQYF.

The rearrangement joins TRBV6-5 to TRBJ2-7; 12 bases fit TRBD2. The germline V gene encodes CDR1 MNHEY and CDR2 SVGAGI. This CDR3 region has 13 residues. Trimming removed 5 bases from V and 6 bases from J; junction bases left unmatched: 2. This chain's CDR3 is CASSGLAGIEQYF. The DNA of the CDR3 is TGTGCCAGCAGTGGACTAGCGGGAATCGAGCAGTACTTC.

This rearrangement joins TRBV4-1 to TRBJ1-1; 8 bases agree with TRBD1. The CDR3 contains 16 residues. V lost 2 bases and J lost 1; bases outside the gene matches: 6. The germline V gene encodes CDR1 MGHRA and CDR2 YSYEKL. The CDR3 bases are TGCGCCAGCAGCCAACCTTTCGGGACAGGGAACACTGAAGCTTTCTTT. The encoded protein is CASSQPFGTGNTEAFF.

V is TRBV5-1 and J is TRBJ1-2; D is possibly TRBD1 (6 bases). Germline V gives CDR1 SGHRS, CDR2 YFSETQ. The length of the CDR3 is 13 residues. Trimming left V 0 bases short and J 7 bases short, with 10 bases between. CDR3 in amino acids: CASSLGAGAGYTF. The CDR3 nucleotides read TGCGCCAGCAGCTTGGGCGCAGGGGCTGGCTACACCTTC.

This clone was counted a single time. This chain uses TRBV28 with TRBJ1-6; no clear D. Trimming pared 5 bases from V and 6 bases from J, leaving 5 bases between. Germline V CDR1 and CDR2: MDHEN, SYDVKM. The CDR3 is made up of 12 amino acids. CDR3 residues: CASSELNSPLHF. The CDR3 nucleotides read TGTGCCAGCAGTGAGCTTAATTCACCCCTCCACTTT. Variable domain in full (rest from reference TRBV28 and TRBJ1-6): DVKVTQSSRYLVKRTGEKVFLECVQDMDHENMFWYRQDPGLGLRLIYFSYDVKMKEKGDIPEGYSVSREKKERFSLILESASTNQTSMYLCASSELNSPLHFGNGTRLTVT.

The CDR3 loop is CASSWDSSTDTQYF. CDR3 bases: TGTGCCAGCAGCTGGGACTCCAGCACAGATACGCAGTATTTT. This rearrangement joins TRBV7-2 to TRBJ2-3; a weak D match, TRBD2 (6 bases). The CDR3 has 14 residues. Germline CDR1 SGHTA, CDR2 FQGNSA. Trimming removed 4 bases from V and 0 bases from J, with 8 bases in between.

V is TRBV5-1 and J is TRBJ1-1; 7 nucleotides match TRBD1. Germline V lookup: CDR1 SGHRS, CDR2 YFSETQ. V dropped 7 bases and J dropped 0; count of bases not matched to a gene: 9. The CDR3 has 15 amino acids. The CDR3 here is CASASGQAMNTEAFF. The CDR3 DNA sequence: TGCGCCAGCGCATCAGGACAGGCAATGAACACTGAAGCTTTCTTT.

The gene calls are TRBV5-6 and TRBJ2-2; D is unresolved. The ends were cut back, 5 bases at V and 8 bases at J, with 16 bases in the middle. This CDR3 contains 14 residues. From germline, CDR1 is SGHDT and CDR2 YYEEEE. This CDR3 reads CASRISQVQGELFF. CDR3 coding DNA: TGTGCCAGCAGAATTAGCCAGGTTCAAGGGGAGCTGTTTTTT.

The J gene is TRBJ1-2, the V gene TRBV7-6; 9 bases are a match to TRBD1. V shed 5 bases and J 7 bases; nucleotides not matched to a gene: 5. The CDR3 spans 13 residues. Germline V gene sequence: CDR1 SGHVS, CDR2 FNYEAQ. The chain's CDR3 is CASSPGTGSGYTF. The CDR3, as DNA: TGTGCCAGCAGCCCCGGGACAGGGAGTGGCTACACCTTC.

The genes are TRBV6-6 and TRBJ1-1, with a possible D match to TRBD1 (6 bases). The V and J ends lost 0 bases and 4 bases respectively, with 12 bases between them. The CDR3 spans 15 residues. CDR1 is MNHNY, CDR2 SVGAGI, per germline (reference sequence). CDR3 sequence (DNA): TGTGCCAGCAGTTACTCGTACGGCAGGGGCACTGAAGCTTTCTTT. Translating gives CASSYSYGRGTEAFF.

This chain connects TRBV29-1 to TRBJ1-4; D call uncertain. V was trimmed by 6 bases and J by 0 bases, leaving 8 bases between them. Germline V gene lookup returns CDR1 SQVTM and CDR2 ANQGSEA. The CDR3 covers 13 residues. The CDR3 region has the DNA TGCAGCGTCACCTTTGCAACTAATGAAAAACTGTTTTTT. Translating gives CSVTFATNEKLFF. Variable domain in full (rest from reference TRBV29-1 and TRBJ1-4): SAVISQKPSRDICQRGTSLTIQCQVDSQVTMMFWYRQQPGQSLTLIATANQGSEATYESGFVIDKFPISRPNLTFSTLTVSNMSPEDSSIYLCSVTFATNEKLFFGSGTQLSVL.

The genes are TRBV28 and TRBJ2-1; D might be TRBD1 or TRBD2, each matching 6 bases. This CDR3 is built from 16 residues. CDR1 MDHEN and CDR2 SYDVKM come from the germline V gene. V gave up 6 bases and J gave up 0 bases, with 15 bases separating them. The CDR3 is CASRQTGGHSYNEQFF. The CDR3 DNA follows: TGTGCCAGCAGACAGACCGGGGGACACTCCTACAATGAGCAGTTCTTC. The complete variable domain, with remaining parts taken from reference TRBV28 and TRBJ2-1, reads DVKVTQSSRYLVKRTGEKVFLECVQDMDHENMFWYRQDPGLGLRLIYFSYDVKMKEKGDIPEGYSVSREKKERFSLILESASTNQTSMYLCASRQTGGHSYNEQFFGPGTRLTVL.

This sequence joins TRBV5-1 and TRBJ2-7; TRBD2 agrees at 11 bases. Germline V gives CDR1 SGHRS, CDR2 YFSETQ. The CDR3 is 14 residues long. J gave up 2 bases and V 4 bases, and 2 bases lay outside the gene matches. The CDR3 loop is CASSGTSGAYEQYF. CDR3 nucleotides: TGCGCCAGCAGCGGGACTAGCGGCGCCTACGAGCAGTACTTC.